This note documents a single T cell receptor (beta chain) sequence. Trimming at V came to 3 bases and at J to 4 bases, leaving 11 bases not matched to a gene. The CDR3 has 15 residues. Germline loops: CDR1 GTSNPN, CDR2 SVGIG (reference sequence). These data originate in a study of cytomegalovirus exposure and HLA in healthy donors. Both 60 Vbeta primers and 13 Jbeta primers went into the PCR. TCRdb's table, derived via immunoSEQ multiplex PCR, lists solely in-frame clones and lacks some. Altogether tens of thousands of clones are present, 90% to 95% being singletons, with the ten largest covering less than 3.5%.

This chain uses TRBV30 with TRBJ1-2, with 7 bases lining up with TRBD1. The sequence derives from a woman between 18 and 30 years old in good health and CMV-seronegative. Sequenced sample: PBMCs. The CDR3 protein is CAWRLTGYGSYGYTF. The CDR3 DNA reads TGTGCCTGGAGATTGACAGGGTACGGGAGCTATGGCTACACCTTC. The whole variable domain, filled in from reference TRBV30 and TRBJ1-2, reads SQTIHQWPATLVQPVGSPLSLECTVEGTSNPNLYWYRQAAGRGLQLLFYSVGIGQISSEVPQNLSASRPQDRQFILSSKKLLLSDSGFYLCAWRLTGYGSYGYTFGSGTRLTVV.